Listed below are T cell receptor beta chains from one sample, sequenced in a study of cytomegalovirus exposure and HLA in healthy donors. Assay: immunoSEQ multiplex PCR; the TCRdb copy retains only in-frame clones and omits some. Of about 130,000 clones listed, 81% are singletons. Sequenced material: PBMCs. The receptors shown here come from a man in his late teens or twenties in good health and CMV-seropositive. The CDR3 runs from the conserved cysteine through the conserved F or W. D genes are given only for firm matches. Clone size is stated in some rows and not others, as once, few, many or a class when expanded.

clone size: NA
V gene: TRBV7-7
J gene: TRBJ1-1
D gene: NA
CDR3 protein: CASSPSQTGDTEAFF
CDR3 DNA: TGTGCCAGCAGCCCTAGTCAGACAGGAGACACTGAAGCTTTCTTT

clone size: NA
V gene: TRBV30
J gene: TRBJ1-1
D gene: TRBD1
CDR3 protein: CAWSRGQWNTEAFF
CDR3 DNA: TGTGCCTGGTCCAGGGGGCAGTGGAACACTGAAGCTTTCTTT

clone size: once
V gene: TRBV7-9
J gene: TRBJ1-2
D gene: NA
CDR3 protein: CSSRGGGDLYGYTF
CDR3 DNA: TGTTCCAGCAGGGGAGGGGGGGACCTATATGGCTACACCTTC

clone size: once
V gene: TRBV18
J gene: TRBJ1-1
D gene: NA
CDR3 protein: CASSFPTGNTEAFF
CDR3 DNA: TGTGCCAGCTCCTTCCCGACAGGGAACACTGAAGCTTTCTTT

clone size: few
V gene: TRBV25-1
J gene: TRBJ1-1
D gene: NA
CDR3 protein: CASSLGGSDTEAFF
CDR3 DNA: TGTGCCAGCAGTCTAGGGGGATCGGACACTGAAGCTTTCTTT

clone size: NA
V gene: TRBV7-2
J gene: TRBJ1-1
D gene: NA
CDR3 protein: CASSHITGMNTEAFF
CDR3 DNA: TGTGCCAGCAGCCATATTACAGGGATGAACACTGAAGCTTTCTTT

clone size: NA
V gene: TRBV6-6
J gene: TRBJ2-2
D gene: NA
CDR3 protein: CASRATVTNTGELFF
CDR3 DNA: TGTGCCAGCAGAGCGACGGTCACGAACACCGGGGAGCTGTTTTTT

clone size: NA
V gene: TRBV19
J gene: TRBJ1-5
D gene: TRBD1
CDR3 protein: CASSIGQGGQPQHF
CDR3 DNA: TGTGCCAGTAGTATAGGACAGGGCGGGCAGCCCCAGCATTTT

clone size: NA
V gene: TRBV12-5
J gene: TRBJ2-3
D gene: TRBD2
CDR3 protein: CASGLVDGRYIDTQYF
CDR3 DNA: TGTGCTAGTGGTTTGGTGGACGGGAGGTATATAGATACGCAGTATTTT

clone size: NA
V gene: TRBV11-2
J gene: TRBJ1-1
D gene: NA
CDR3 protein: CASSYIFNTEAFF
CDR3 DNA: TGTGCCAGCAGCTACATATTTAACACTGAAGCTTTCTTT

clone size: NA
V gene: TRBV6-5
J gene: TRBJ2-7
D gene: TRBD2
CDR3 protein: CASRESSGLAGTFF
CDR3 DNA: TGTGCCAGCAGGGAATCCTCGGGACTAGCGGGGACTTTCTTC

clone size: few
V gene: TRBV6-1
J gene: TRBJ2-7
D gene: NA
CDR3 protein: CASAEGHYEQYF
CDR3 DNA: TGTGCCTCAGCAGAGGGTCACTACGAGCAGTACTTC

clone size: NA
V gene: TRBV9
J gene: TRBJ2-3
D gene: TRBD2
CDR3 protein: CASSSTTAGGIDTQYF
CDR3 DNA: TGTGCCAGCAGCTCCACCACAGCGGGAGGCATCGATACGCAGTATTTT

clone size: NA
V gene: TRBV7-8
J gene: TRBJ1-6
D gene: NA
CDR3 protein: CASSQRRGSPLHF
CDR3 DNA: TGTGCCAGCAGCCAACGACGGGGTTCACCCCTCCACTTT

clone size: NA
V gene: TRBV27
J gene: TRBJ2-3
D gene: NA
CDR3 protein: CASSWGHRKDTQYF
CDR3 DNA: TGTGCCAGCAGTTGGGGACATCGGAAGGATACGCAGTATTTT

clone size: NA
V gene: TRBV27
J gene: TRBJ2-7
D gene: NA
CDR3 protein: CASSLGFRRGTGEQYF
CDR3 DNA: TGTGCCAGCAGTTTAGGGTTTCGCCGGGGGACGGGCGAGCAGTACTTC

clone size: NA
V gene: TRBV5-1
J gene: TRBJ2-7
D gene: TRBD1
CDR3 protein: CASSPSLGTGLSYEQYF
CDR3 DNA: TGCGCCAGCAGCCCATCTCTGGGGACAGGCCTGTCCTACGAGCAGTACTTC

clone size: NA
V gene: TRBV19
J gene: TRBJ2-1
D gene: TRBD2
CDR3 protein: CASSRDINSGSYNEQFF
CDR3 DNA: TGTGCCAGTAGTAGAGACATTAATAGCGGGAGTTACAATGAGCAGTTCTTC

clone size: NA
V gene: TRBV2
J gene: TRBJ1-5
D gene: NA
CDR3 protein: CASRGIVEYQPQHF
CDR3 DNA: TGTGCCAGCCGAGGGATTGTGGAGTATCAGCCCCAGCATTTT

clone size: NA
V gene: TRBV5-1
J gene: TRBJ1-4
D gene: NA
CDR3 protein: CASSLGAAANEKLFF
CDR3 DNA: TGCGCCAGCAGCTTGGGAGCGGCGGCTAATGAAAAACTGTTTTTT

clone size: NA
V gene: TRBV6-1
J gene: TRBJ1-1
D gene: NA
CDR3 protein: CATGHARDTEAFF
CDR3 DNA: TGTGCCACCGGACATGCCCGGGACACTGAAGCTTTCTTT

clone size: NA
V gene: TRBV2
J gene: TRBJ1-6
D gene: NA
CDR3 protein: CASEWRQLSSYNSPLHF
CDR3 DNA: TGTGCCAGCGAATGGCGACAGTTAAGCTCCTATAATTCACCCCTCCACTTT

clone size: NA
V gene: TRBV23-1
J gene: TRBJ1-1
D gene: NA
CDR3 protein: CASSHKSGLRSNTEAFF
CDR3 DNA: TGCGCCAGCAGTCATAAATCGGGACTCCGCTCGAACACTGAAGCTTTCTTT

clone size: NA
V gene: TRBV5-1
J gene: TRBJ2-3
D gene: TRBD1
CDR3 protein: CASSRTGASTGTQYF
CDR3 DNA: TGCGCCAGCAGTAGGACAGGGGCTAGCACAGGTACGCAGTATTTT

clone size: few
V gene: TRBV7-2
J gene: TRBJ2-5
D gene: TRBD1
CDR3 protein: CASSQGQGRAETQYF
CDR3 DNA: TGTGCCAGCAGCCAAGGACAGGGGAGAGCGGAGACCCAGTACTTC

clone size: NA
V gene: TRBV9
J gene: TRBJ2-1
D gene: NA
CDR3 protein: CASSVAGGSGEQFF
CDR3 DNA: TGTGCCAGCAGCGTAGCCGGGGGATCAGGTGAGCAGTTCTTC

clone size: NA
V gene: TRBV6-8
J gene: TRBJ2-4
D gene: TRBD2
CDR3 protein: CASSSPGEGKNIQYF
CDR3 DNA: TGTGCCAGCAGTTCCCCCGGGGAGGGCAAAAACATTCAGTACTTC

clone size: NA
V gene: TRBV10-3
J gene: TRBJ1-1
D gene: NA
CDR3 protein: CAISVGQGASTFF
CDR3 DNA: NA